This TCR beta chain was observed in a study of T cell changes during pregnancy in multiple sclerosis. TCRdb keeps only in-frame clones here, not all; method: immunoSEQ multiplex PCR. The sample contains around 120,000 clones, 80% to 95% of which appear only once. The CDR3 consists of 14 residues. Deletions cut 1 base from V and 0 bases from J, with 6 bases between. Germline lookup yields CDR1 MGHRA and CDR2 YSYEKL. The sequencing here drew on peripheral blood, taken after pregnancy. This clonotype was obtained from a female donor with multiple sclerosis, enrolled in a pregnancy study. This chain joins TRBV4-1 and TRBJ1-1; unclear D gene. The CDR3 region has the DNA TGCGCCAGCAGCCAAGGGACTCTGAACACTGAAGCTTTCTTT. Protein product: CASSQGTLNTEAFF.